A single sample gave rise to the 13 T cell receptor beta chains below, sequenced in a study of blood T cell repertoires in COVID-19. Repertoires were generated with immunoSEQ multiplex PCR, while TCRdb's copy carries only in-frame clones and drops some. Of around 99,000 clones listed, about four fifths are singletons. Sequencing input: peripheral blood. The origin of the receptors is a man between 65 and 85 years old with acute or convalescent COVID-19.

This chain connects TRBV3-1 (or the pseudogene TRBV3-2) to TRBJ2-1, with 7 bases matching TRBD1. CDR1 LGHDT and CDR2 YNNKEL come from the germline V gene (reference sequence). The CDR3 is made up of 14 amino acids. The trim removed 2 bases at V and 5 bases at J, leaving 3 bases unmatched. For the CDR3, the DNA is TGTGCCAGCAGCCAAAGGGGGCAGGACAATGAGCAGTTCTTC. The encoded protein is CASSQRGQDNEQFF.

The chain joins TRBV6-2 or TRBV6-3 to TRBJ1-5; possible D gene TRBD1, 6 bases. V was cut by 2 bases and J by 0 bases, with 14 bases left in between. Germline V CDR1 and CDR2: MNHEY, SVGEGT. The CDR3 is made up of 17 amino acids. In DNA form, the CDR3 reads TGTGCCAGCAGTTACCGGGACATGGGTTATAGCAATCAGCCCCAGCATTTT. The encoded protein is CASSYRDMGYSNQPQHF.

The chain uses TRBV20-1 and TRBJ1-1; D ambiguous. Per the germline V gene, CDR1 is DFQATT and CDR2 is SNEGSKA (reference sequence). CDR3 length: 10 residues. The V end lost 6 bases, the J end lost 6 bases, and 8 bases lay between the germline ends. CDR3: CSAKSPEAFF. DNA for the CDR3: TGCAGTGCCAAGAGCCCTGAAGCTTTCTTT.

Written as DNA, the CDR3 is TGCGCCAGCAGGACAGGGGCAGGGGGCGCGGACACTGAAGCTTTCTTT. Its translation is CASRTGAGGADTEAFF. V and J are TRBV5-1 and TRBJ1-1; 8 nucleotides match TRBD1. Trimming at V came to 5 bases and at J to 3 bases, leaving 12 bases not matched to a gene. The germline V gene encodes CDR1 SGHRS and CDR2 YFSETQ. The CDR3 spans 16 residues.

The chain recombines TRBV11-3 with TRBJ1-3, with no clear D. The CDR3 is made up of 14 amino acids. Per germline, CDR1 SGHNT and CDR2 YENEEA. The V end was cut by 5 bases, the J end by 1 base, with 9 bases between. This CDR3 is CASSLGRSGNTIYF. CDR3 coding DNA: TGTGCCAGCAGCCTCGGGAGATCTGGAAACACCATATATTTT.

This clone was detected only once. The CDR3 bases are TGTGCCACCAGCAGAGGAGGGAATGCCCGAGATACGCAGTATTTT. Protein: CATSRGGNARDTQYF. V usage is TRBV15 and J usage is TRBJ2-3, with TRBD2 as a possible D gene (5 bases). Per the germline V gene, CDR1 is LNHNV and CDR2 is YYDKDF (reference sequence). The ends were cut back, 1 base at V and 5 bases at J, with 13 bases in the middle. CDR3 length: 15 amino acids. The whole variable domain, remainder taken from reference TRBV15 and TRBJ2-3, is DAMVIQNPRYQVTQFGKPVTLSCSQTLNHNVMYWYQQKSSQAPKLLFHYYDKDFNNEADTPDNFQSRRPNTSFCFLDIRSPGLGDTAMYLCATSRGGNARDTQYFGPGTRLTVL.

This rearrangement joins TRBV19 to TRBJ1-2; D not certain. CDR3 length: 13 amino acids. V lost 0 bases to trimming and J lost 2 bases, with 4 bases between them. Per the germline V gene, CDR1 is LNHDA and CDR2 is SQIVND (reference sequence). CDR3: CASSIERNYGYTF. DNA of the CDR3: TGTGCCAGTAGTATAGAGAGGAACTATGGCTACACCTTC.

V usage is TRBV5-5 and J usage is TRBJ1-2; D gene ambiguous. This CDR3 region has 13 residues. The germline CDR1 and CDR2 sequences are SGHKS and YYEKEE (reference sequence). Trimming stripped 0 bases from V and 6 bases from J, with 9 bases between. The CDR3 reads CASSLARPDGYTF. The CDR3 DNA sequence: TGTGCCAGCAGCTTGGCCAGGCCGGATGGCTACACCTTC.

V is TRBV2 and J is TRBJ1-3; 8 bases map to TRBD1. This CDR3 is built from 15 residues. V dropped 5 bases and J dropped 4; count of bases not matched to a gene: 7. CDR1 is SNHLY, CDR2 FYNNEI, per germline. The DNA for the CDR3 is TGTGCCAGCAGTTTGGACAGGGCGGGCGGAAACACCATATATTTT. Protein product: CASSLDRAGGNTIYF.

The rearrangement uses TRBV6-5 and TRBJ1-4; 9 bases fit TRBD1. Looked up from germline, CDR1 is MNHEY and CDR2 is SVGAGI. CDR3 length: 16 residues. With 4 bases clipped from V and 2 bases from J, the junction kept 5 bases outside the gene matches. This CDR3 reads CASSSGQGGTNEKLFF. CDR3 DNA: TGTGCCAGCAGTTCGGGACAGGGCGGGACTAATGAAAAACTGTTTTTT.

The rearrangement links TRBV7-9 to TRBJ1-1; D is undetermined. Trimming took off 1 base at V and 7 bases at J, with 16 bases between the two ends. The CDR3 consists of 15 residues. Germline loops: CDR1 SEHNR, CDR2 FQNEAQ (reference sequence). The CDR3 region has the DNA TGTGCCAGCAGCTTAGAGGCAGGCACCGGCAGTGAAGCTTTCTTT. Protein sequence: CASSLEAGTGSEAFF.

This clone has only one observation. CDR3 DNA: TGTGCCAGCAGTTGGACAGGGAACTCTAATGGCTACACCTTC. This sequence encodes CASSWTGNSNGYTF. The chain is built from TRBV6-2 or TRBV6-3 and TRBJ1-2; 8 bases agree with TRBD1. Per the germline V gene, CDR1 is MNHEY and CDR2 is SVGEGT. The CDR3 spans 14 residues. Unmatched junction bases numbered 7, after V lost 4 bases and J lost 6 bases.

The CDR3 loop reads CASSPLAGGFADTQYF. CDR3 DNA: TGTGCCAGCAGCCCCCTAGCGGGGGGGTTCGCAGATACGCAGTATTTT. The chain joins TRBV3-1 (or the pseudogene TRBV3-2) to TRBJ2-3, with 12 bases aligning to TRBD2. V lost 4 bases, J lost 4 bases, and 6 bases stayed unmatched. Germline V CDR1 and CDR2: LGHDT, YNNKEL (reference sequence). The CDR3 runs to 16 residues.